Presented here are 3 T cell receptor beta chains from one specimen sequenced in a study of T cells in localized non-small cell lung cancer. Produced via immunoSEQ multiplex PCR; TCRdb's table is partial and in-frame only. Of approximately 83,000 clones listed, about 88% were seen once; the top ten hold 20% to 25%. The sequences come from peripheral blood, collected before any cancer treatment. All receptors derive from a woman aged 40-70 years with stage I squamous cell lung carcinoma.

This clone was recorded only once. The chain employs TRBV11-2 and TRBJ2-7, with 9 bases matching TRBD1. Trimming cost V 1 base and J 6 bases; bases outside gene matches: 7. This CDR3 has 15 residues. Germline lookup yields CDR1 SGHAT and CDR2 FQNNGV. CDR3 loop: CASSLGQGDLSEQYF. As DNA, the CDR3 is TGTGCCAGCAGCTTAGGACAGGGGGACCTTTCCGAGCAGTACTTC. The full variable domain, completed using reference TRBV11-2 and TRBJ2-7, is EAGVAQSPRYKIIEKRQSVAFWCNPISGHATLYWYQQILGQGPKLLIQFQNNGVVDDSQLPKDRFSAERLKGVDSTLKIQPAKLEDSAVYLCASSLGQGDLSEQYFGPGTRLTVT.

This chain uses TRBV7-3 with TRBJ2-7, with D maybe TRBD2 (5 bases). The CDR3 runs to 14 residues. In germline, CDR1 is SGHTA, CDR2 FQGTGA. V gave up 2 bases and J gave up 3 bases, with 11 bases separating them. The CDR3 bases are TGTGCCAGCAGCTTATCCGGGGTGGACTACGAGCAGTACTTC. This translates into CASSLSGVDYEQYF. Full variable domain (remainder filled in from reference TRBV7-3 and TRBJ2-7): GAGVSQTPSNKVTEKGKYVELRCDPISGHTALYWYRQSLGQGPEFLIYFQGTGAADDSGLPNDRFFAVRPEGSVSTLKIQRTERGDSAVYLCASSLSGVDYEQYFGPGTRLTVT.

This clone is a singleton in its sample. The chain uses TRBV6-5 and TRBJ1-1; 7 bases line up with TRBD1. Trimming at V came to 4 bases and at J to 3 bases, leaving 5 bases not matched to a gene. CDR1 and CDR2 (germline): MNHEY, SVGAGI. CDR3 length: 14 amino acids. The CDR3 DNA sequence: TGTGCCAGCAGTTCCGACAGGGATCACACTGAAGCTTTCTTT. Translated: CASSSDRDHTEAFF.